Given below is one TCR beta chain in context. Clones were sequenced by immunoSEQ multiplex PCR, and TCRdb holds only the in-frame ones, with some missing. This sample has 150,000 to 200,000 clones, with about 83% found just once. The sample belongs to a study of blood T cell repertoires in COVID-19. Study-level background: Sites in the United States, Italy and Spain provided acute and convalescent COVID-19 samples.

Trimming pared 4 bases from V and 5 bases from J, leaving 9 bases between. Germline lookup yields CDR1 LNHDA and CDR2 SQIVND (reference sequence). This CDR3 is 13 amino acids long. This sequence was found in a woman at least 80 years old with acute or convalescent COVID-19. The sequencing input was peripheral blood. This chain connects TRBV19 to TRBJ2-1; TRBD2 is a possible D gene (6 bases). The CDR3, as DNA: TGTGCCAGTAGTAGCGGGGATAACAATGAGCAGTTCTTC. Its translation is CASSSGDNNEQFF.